A single sample is the source of the 6 T cell receptor beta chains below, sequenced in a study of T cell clonality in common variable immunodeficiency. Assay used: immunoSEQ multiplex PCR; TCRdb lists only in-frame clones, some missing. This set yields more than 65,000 clones and no singletons; the top ten hold around 0.8%. Material: peripheral blood mononuclear cells. Receptors originate from a person aged 18 to 75 in good health.

This clone appeared many times. With the read ending 3 residues before the CDR3 end, the germline J gene is used to fill in that end. The V and J genes are TRBV29-1 and TRBJ1-3; 10 bases are a match to TRBD1. CDR1 and CDR2 from the germline V gene are SQVTM and ANQGSEA. With V trimmed by 7 bases and J by 7 bases, 7 bases remained unmatched. There are 13 residues in the CDR3. This CDR3 reads CSAFDRGRNTIYF. The CDR3 DNA, read in part, is TGCAGCGCCTTCGACAGGGGGCGGAACACC.

Note on this clone: The read halts 3 residues ahead of the CDR3 end, with the missing end drawn from the germline J gene. This chain links TRBV27 with TRBJ2-5, with 14 bases aligning to TRBD2. The V gene end was trimmed by 6 bases and the J gene end by 4 bases; junction bases not matched to a gene: 1. CDR1 and CDR2 from the germline V gene are MNHEY and SMNVEV (reference sequence). This CDR3 is built from 14 residues. CDR3 DNA (partial): TGTGCCAGCAGGGGACTAGCGGGAGTAGAGACC. This codes for CASRGLAGVET. The CDR3 in full is CASRGLAGVETQYF.

This clone was observed at least ten times. The CDR3 end lies 3 residues beyond the end of the read and is filled in from the germline J gene. V usage is TRBV20-1 and J usage is TRBJ2-7, with D possibly being TRBD1 (6 bases). V was pared by 3 bases and J by 4 bases, with 16 bases between. CDR1 and CDR2 from the germline V gene are DFQATT and SNEGSKA (reference sequence). The CDR3 contains 14 residues. The sequenced CDR3 bases are TGCAGTGCTAGTGCAGTTTCAGGGGTTTACGAG. Translated, it gives CSASAVSGVYE. The full CDR3 sequence reads CSASAVSGVYEQYF.

This clone was recorded many times. Read sequence stops 3 residues before the CDR3 end, and the germline J gene provides the missing end. The chain links TRBV7-9 to TRBJ2-7; 9 bases match TRBD2. CDR1 SEHNR and CDR2 FQNEAQ come from the germline V gene (reference sequence). This CDR3 comprises 15 residues. The ends lost 2 bases at V and 6 bases at J; junction bases unmatched: 8. The CDR3 loop is CASSLPSGIAPEQYF. The sequenced CDR3 bases are TGTGCCAGCAGCTTACCTAGCGGGATAGCCCCCGAG.

This clone showed up many times. The observed sequence ends 3 residues before the CDR3 terminus, with the missing tail filled in from the germline J gene. This chain joins TRBV5-4 and TRBJ2-2; 10 bases align to TRBD2. Germline loops: CDR1 SGHNT, CDR2 YYREEE (reference sequence). V lost 0 bases, J lost 2 bases, and 1 base stayed unmatched. CDR3 length: 16 residues. This CDR3 reads CASSLGLAGNTGELFF. The CDR3 DNA, read in part, is TGTGCCAGCAGCTTGGGACTAGCGGGTAACACCGGGGAG.

Ten or more counts support this clone. The read terminates 3 residues ahead of where the CDR3 ends, so the germline J gene completes it. The rearrangement uses TRBV20-1 and TRBJ2-7; the D call may be TRBD1 or TRBD2 (5 bases each). Germline-derived CDR1 and CDR2 are DFQATT and SNEGSKA (reference sequence). Trimming left V 4 bases short and J 3 bases short, with 19 bases between. There are 15 residues in the CDR3. CDR3 DNA, as far as it was read: TGCAGTGCTACAAGGGGAGAGGGTAGGTTCTACGAG. Translating it yields CSATRGEGRFYE. The entire CDR3 protein reads CSATRGEGRFYEQYF.